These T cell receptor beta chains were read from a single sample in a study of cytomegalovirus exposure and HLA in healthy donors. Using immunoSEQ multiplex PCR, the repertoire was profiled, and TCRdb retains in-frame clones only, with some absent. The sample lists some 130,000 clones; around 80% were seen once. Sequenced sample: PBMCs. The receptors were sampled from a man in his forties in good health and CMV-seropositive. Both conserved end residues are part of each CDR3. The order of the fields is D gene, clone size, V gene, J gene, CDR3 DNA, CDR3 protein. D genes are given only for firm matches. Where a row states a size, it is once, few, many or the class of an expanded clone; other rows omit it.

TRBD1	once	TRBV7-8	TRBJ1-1	TGTGCCAGCAGCCTCCGCACAGGGGGAGGCACTGAAGCTTTCTTT	CASSLRTGGGTEAFF
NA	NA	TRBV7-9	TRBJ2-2	TGTGCCAGCAGTCCGGGAACGAACACCGGGGAGCTGTTTTTT	CASSPGTNTGELFF
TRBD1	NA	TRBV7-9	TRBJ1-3	TGTGCCAGCAGCTTCGACAGGGGCCCAGGAAACACCATATATTTT	CASSFDRGPGNTIYF
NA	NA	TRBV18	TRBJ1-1	TGTGCCAGCTCGCGCGGACAGTCCAACACTGAAGCTTTCTTT	CASSRGQSNTEAFF
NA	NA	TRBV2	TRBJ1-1	TGTGCCAGCCTACTCGCTCCGAGGATGAACACTGAAGCTTTCTTT	CASLLAPRMNTEAFF
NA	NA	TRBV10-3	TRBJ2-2	TGTGCCATCAGTGTGGGGGGATCGGCCACCGGGGAGCTGTTTTTT	CAISVGGSATGELFF
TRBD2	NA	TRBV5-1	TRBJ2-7	TGCGCCAGCAGCTTTGAGACTAGCGGGAGGTCTCTCTACGAGCAGTACTTC	CASSFETSGRSLYEQYF
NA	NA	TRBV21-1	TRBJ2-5	TGTGCCAGCACTATGACAGGGGAAAGAGAGACCCAGTACTTC	CASTMTGERETQYF
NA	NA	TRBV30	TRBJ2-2	TGTGCCTGGAGTGAGCCCGGGGAGCTGTTTTTT	CAWSEPGELFF
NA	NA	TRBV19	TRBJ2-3	TGTGCCAGTAGTATAGGACAGGATCGAGATACGCAGTATTTT	CASSIGQDRDTQYF
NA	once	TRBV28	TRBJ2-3	TGTGCCAGCAGTGTTGACTCTAGCACAGATACGCAGTATTTT	CASSVDSSTDTQYF
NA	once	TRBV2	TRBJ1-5	TGTGCCAGCAGTGAAGCGTATAGCAATCAGCCCCAGCATTTT	CASSEAYSNQPQHF
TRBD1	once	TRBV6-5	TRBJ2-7	TGTGCCAGCAGTTACAAGGGGGCGGAGGAGCAGTACTTC	CASSYKGAEEQYF
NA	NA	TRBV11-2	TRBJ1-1	TGTGCCAGCAGTTGGGGGGTTAACACTGAAGCTTTCTTT	CASSWGVNTEAFF